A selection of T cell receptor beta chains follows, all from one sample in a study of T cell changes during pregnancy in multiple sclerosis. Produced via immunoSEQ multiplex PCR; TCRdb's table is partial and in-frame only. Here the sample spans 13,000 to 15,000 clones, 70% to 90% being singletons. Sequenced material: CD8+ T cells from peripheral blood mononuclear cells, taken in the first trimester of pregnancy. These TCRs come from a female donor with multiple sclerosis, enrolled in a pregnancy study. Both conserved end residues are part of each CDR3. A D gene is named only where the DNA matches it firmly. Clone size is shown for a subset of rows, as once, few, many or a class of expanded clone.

CDR3: CASSPGHFYEQYF; DNA: TGTGCCAGCAGCCCCGGACACTTCTACGAGCAGTACTTC; D: NA; J: TRBJ2-7; V: TRBV9; size: once
CDR3: CASSYEDSEFYGYTF; DNA: TGTGCCAGCAGTTACGAGGACAGCGAATTCTATGGCTACACCTTC; D: NA; J: TRBJ1-2; V: TRBV6-5; size: NA
CDR3: CASSLLAANEKLFF; DNA: TGTGCCAGCAGTTTATTGGCTGCTAATGAAAAACTGTTTTTT; D: NA; J: TRBJ1-4; V: TRBV27; size: NA
CDR3: CASSYSDRDQPQHF; DNA: TGTGCCAGCAGTTACTCGGACAGGGATCAGCCCCAGCATTTT; D: TRBD1; J: TRBJ1-5; V: TRBV6-6; size: NA
CDR3: CAWSATGSGIGGTEAFF; DNA: TGTGCCTGGAGTGCGACCGGTTCAGGGATCGGGGGCACTGAAGCTTTCTTT; D: NA; J: TRBJ1-1; V: TRBV30; size: NA
CDR3: CASGLEKRTQYF; DNA: TGTGCTAGTGGTTTGGAAAAGAGGACCCAGTACTTC; D: NA; J: TRBJ2-5; V: TRBV12-5; size: NA
CDR3: CASATSGYNEQFF; DNA: TGTGCCTCCGCGACTAGCGGATACAATGAGCAGTTCTTC; D: TRBD2; J: TRBJ2-1; V: TRBV10-3; size: NA
CDR3: CASSVQGDTGELFF; DNA: TGTGCCAGCAGCGTACAGGGTGACACCGGGGAGCTGTTTTTT; D: NA; J: TRBJ2-2; V: TRBV9; size: NA
CDR3: CASNRGRTNYGYTF; DNA: TGTGCCAGCAATAGAGGTCGAACTAACTATGGCTACACCTTC; D: NA; J: TRBJ1-2; V: TRBV6-1; size: NA
CDR3: CASSSGRMNEKLFF; DNA: TGTGCCAGCAGTTCAGGGCGGATGAATGAAAAACTGTTTTTT; D: NA; J: TRBJ1-4; V: TRBV6-1; size: NA
CDR3: CASSRGGSYSNQPQHF; DNA: TGTGCCAGCAGCCGCGGGGGCTCGTATAGCAATCAGCCCCAGCATTTT; D: NA; J: TRBJ1-5; V: TRBV7-2; size: large
CDR3: CASSTRGDGTEAFF; DNA: TGTGCCAGCAGCACCAGGGGTGACGGCACTGAAGCTTTCTTT; D: NA; J: TRBJ1-1; V: TRBV5-4; size: NA
CDR3: CASSYGTGSYEQYF; DNA: TGTGCCAGCAGCTATGGGACAGGGTCCTACGAGCAGTACTTC; D: TRBD1; J: TRBJ2-7; V: TRBV5-6; size: NA
CDR3: CASIPLRGGGYTF; DNA: TGTGCCAGCATTCCACTTAGGGGCGGAGGCTACACCTTC; D: NA; J: TRBJ1-2; V: TRBV7-9; size: NA
CDR3: CASSLRRENTGELFF; DNA: TGTGCCAGCAGCTTACGGCGGGAGAACACCGGGGAGCTGTTTTTT; D: NA; J: TRBJ2-2; V: TRBV7-9; size: NA
CDR3: CASSFGTANEQFF; DNA: TGTGCCAGCAGCTTCGGGACTGCCAATGAGCAGTTCTTC; D: NA; J: TRBJ2-1; V: TRBV7-3; size: NA
CDR3: CATSIWPSSYEQYF; DNA: TGTGCCACCAGCATATGGCCAAGCTCCTACGAGCAGTACTTC; D: NA; J: TRBJ2-7; V: TRBV15; size: NA
CDR3: CASSFGEKLFF; DNA: TGTGCCAGCAGTTTCGGGGAAAAACTGTTTTTT; D: NA; J: TRBJ1-4; V: TRBV27; size: NA
CDR3: CASSLAGDGSRGREQYF; DNA: TGTGCCAGCAGCTTGGCCGGGGACGGGAGTAGGGGTCGCGAGCAGTACTTC; D: NA; J: TRBJ2-7; V: TRBV5-4; size: NA
CDR3: CASSTGHLGEQYF; DNA: TGTGCCAGCAGTACGGGACATTTGGGCGAGCAGTACTTC; D: NA; J: TRBJ2-7; V: TRBV21-1; size: NA
CDR3: CASSLRREATDTQYF; DNA: TGTGCCAGCAGCTTGAGGCGGGAGGCTACAGATACGCAGTATTTT; D: TRBD2; J: TRBJ2-3; V: TRBV5-4; size: NA
CDR3: CASSLAGAAYEQYF; DNA: TGTGCCAGCAGCCTAGCGGGCGCTGCCTACGAGCAGTACTTC; D: TRBD2; J: TRBJ2-7; V: TRBV27; size: NA